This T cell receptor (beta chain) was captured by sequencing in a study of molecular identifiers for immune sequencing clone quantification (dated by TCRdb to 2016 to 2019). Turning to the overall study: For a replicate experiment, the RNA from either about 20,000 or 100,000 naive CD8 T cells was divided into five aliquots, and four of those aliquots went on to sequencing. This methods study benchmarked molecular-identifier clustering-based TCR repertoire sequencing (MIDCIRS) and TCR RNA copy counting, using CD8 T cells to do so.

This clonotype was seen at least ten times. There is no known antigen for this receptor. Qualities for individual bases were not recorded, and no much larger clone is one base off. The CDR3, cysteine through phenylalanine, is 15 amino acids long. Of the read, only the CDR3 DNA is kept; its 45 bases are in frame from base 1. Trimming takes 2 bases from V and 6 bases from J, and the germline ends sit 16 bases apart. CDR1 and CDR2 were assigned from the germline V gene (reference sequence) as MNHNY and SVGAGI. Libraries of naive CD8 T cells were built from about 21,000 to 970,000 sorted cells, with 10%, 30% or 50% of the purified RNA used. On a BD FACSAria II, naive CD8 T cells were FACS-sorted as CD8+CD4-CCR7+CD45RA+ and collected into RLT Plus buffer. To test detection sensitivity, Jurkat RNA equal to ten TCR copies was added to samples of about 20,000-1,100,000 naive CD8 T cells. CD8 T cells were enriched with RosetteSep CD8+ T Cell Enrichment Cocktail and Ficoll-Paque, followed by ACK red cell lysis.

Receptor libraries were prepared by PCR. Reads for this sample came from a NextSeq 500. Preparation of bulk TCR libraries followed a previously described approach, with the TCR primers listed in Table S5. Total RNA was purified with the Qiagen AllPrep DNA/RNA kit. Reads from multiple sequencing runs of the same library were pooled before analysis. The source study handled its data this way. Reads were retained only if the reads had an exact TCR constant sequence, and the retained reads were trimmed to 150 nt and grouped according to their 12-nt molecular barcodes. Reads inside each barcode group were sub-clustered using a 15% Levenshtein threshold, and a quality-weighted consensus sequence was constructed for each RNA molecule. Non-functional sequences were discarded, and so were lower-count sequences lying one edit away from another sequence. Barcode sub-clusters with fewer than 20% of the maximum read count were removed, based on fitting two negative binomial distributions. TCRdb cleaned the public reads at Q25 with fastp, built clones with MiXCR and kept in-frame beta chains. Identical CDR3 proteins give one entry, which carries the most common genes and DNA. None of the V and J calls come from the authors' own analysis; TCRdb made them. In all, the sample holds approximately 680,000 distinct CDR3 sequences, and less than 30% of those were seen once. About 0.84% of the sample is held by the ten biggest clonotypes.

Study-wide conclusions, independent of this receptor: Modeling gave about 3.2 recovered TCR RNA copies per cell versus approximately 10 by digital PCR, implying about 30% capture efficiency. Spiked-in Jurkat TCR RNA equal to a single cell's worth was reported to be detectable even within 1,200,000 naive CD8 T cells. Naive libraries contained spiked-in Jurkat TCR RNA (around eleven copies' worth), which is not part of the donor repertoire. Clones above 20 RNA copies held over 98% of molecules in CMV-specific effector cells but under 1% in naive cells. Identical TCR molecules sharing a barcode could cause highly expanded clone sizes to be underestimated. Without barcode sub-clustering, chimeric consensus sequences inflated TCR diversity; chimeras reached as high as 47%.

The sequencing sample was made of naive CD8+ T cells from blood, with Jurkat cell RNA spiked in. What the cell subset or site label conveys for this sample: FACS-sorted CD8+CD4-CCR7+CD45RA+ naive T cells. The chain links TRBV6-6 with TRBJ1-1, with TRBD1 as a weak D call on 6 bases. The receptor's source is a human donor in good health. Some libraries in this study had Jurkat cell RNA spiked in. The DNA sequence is TGTGCCAGCAGTTACCCGCCCAGGGGTGATGCTGAAGCTTTCTTT. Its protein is CASSYPPRGDAEAFF.